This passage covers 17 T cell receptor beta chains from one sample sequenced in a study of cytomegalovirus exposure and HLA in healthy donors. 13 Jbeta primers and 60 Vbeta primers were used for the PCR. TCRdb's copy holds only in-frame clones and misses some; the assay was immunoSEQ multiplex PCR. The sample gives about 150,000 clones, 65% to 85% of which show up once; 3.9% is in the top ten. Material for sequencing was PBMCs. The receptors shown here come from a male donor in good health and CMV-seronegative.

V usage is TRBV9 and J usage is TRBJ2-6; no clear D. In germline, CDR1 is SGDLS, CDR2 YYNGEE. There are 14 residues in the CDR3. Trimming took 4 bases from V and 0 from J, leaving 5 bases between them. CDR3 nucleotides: TGTGCCAGCAGCATCAGCTCTGGGGCCAACGTCCTGACTTTC. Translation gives CASSISSGANVLTF.

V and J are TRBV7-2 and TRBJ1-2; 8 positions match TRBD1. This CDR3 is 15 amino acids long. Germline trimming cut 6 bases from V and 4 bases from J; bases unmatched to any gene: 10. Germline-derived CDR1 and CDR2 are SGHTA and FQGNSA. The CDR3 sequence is CASRRSTDRAYGYTF. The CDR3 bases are TGTGCCAGCAGAAGATCCACGGACAGGGCCTATGGCTACACCTTC.

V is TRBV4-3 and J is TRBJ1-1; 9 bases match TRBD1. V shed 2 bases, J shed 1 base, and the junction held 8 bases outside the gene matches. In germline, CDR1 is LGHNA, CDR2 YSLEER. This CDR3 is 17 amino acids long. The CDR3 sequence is CASSQWGLGQGNTEAFF. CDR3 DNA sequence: TGCGCCAGCAGCCAATGGGGTCTGGGACAGGGGAACACTGAAGCTTTCTTT.

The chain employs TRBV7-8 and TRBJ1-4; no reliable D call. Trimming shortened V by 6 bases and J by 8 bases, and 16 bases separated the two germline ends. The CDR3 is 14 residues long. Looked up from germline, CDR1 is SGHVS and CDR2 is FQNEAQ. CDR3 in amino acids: CASSEGLGEEKLFF. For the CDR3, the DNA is TGTGCCAGCAGTGAGGGTCTCGGGGAAGAAAAACTGTTTTTT. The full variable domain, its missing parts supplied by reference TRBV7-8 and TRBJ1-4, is GAGVSQSPRYKVAKRGQDVALRCDPISGHVSLFWYQQALGQGPEFLTYFQNEAQLDKSGLPSDRFFAERPEGSVSTLKIQRTQQEDSAVYLCASSEGLGEEKLFFGSGTQLSVL.

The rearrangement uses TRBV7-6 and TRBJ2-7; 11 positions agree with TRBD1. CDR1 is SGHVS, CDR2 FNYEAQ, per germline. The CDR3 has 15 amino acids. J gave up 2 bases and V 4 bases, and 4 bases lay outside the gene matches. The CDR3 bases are TGTGCCAGCAGCTCGCCGGGACAGGGGGCCTACGAGCAGTACTTC. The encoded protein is CASSSPGQGAYEQYF.

CDR3 loop: CASSLGSSGMGYEQYF. For the CDR3, the DNA is TGTGCCAGCAGCCTAGGATCTAGCGGGATGGGTTACGAGCAGTACTTC. The chain links TRBV9 to TRBJ2-7; 9 bases line up with TRBD2. The junction had 12 bases not matched to a gene; V was cut back by 4 bases and J by 4 bases. Germline-derived CDR1 and CDR2 are SGDLS and YYNGEE. There are 16 residues in the CDR3.

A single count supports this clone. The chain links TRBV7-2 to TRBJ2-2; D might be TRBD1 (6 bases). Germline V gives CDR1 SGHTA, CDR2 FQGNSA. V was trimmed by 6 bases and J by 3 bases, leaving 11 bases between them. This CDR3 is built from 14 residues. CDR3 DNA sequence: TGTGCCAGCAGTTATACAGGGCACACCGGGGAGCTGTTTTTT. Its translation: CASSYTGHTGELFF.

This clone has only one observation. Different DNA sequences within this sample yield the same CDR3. CDR3 sequence (DNA): TGCGCCAGCAGCCAAGAACTATACAATGAGCAGTTCTTC. Protein sequence: CASSQELYNEQFF. V and J are TRBV4-3 and TRBJ2-1; D is ambiguous. Germline CDR1 and CDR2: LGHNA and YSLEER. V lost 0 bases and J lost 4, with 4 bases in between. This CDR3 contains 13 residues.

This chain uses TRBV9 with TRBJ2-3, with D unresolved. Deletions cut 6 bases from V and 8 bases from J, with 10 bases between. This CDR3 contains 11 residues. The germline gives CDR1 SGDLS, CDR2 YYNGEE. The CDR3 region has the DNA TGTGCCAGCATCTCGCGCCGTACGCAGTATTTT. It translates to CASISRRTQYF.

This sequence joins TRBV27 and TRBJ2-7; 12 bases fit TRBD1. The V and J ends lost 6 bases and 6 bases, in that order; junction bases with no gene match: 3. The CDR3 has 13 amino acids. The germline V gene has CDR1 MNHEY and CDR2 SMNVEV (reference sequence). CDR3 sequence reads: CASSRDRGREQYF. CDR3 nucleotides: TGTGCCAGCAGCAGGGACAGGGGGCGCGAGCAGTACTTC.

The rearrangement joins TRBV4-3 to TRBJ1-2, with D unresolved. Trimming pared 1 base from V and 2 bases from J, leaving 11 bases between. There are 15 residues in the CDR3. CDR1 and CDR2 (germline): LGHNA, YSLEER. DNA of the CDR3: TGCGCCAGCAGCCAAGGCCACAGCAACAACTATGGCTACACCTTC. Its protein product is CASSQGHSNNYGYTF.

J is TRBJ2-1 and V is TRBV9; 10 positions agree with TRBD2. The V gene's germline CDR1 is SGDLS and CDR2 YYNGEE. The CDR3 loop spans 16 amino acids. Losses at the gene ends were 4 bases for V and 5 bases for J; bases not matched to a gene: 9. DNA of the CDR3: TGTGCCAGCAGCCCCCGGACTAGCGGCTCAGACAATGAGCAGTTCTTC. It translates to CASSPRTSGSDNEQFF.

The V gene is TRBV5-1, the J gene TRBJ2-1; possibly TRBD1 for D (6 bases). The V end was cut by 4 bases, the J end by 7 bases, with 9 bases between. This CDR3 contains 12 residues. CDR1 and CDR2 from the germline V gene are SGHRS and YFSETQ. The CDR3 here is CASSIQGNEQFF. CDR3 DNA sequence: TGCGCCAGCAGCATACAGGGTAATGAGCAGTTCTTC.

Here the CDR3 reads CASRPGQGNQDEQFF. The CDR3 DNA is TGCGCCAGCCGGCCGGGACAGGGGAATCAGGATGAGCAGTTCTTC. The genes are TRBV10-1 and TRBJ2-1; 10 nucleotides align to TRBD1. In germline, CDR1 is WNHNN, CDR2 SYGVQD (reference sequence). This CDR3 spans 15 amino acids. V dropped 8 bases and J dropped 8; count of bases not matched to a gene: 12.

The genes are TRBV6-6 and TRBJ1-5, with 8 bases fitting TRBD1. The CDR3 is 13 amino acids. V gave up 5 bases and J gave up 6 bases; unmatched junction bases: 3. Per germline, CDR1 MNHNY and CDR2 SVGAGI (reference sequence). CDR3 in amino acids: CASSDRGGQPQHF. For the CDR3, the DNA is TGTGCCAGCAGTGACAGGGGCGGTCAGCCCCAGCATTTT.

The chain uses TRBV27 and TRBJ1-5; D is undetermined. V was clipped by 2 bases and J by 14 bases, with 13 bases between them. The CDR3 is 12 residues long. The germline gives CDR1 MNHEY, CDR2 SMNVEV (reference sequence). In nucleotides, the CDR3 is TGTGCCAGCAGTTTAGAGGGTTCCCCTGAGCATTTT. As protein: CASSLEGSPEHF.

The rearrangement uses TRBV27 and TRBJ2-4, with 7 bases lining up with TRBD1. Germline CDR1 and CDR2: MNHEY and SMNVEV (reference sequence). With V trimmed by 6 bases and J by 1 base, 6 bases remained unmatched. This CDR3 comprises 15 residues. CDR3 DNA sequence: TGTGCCAGCAGACGGACAGGCCTGGCCAAAAACATTCAGTACTTC. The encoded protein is CASRRTGLAKNIQYF.